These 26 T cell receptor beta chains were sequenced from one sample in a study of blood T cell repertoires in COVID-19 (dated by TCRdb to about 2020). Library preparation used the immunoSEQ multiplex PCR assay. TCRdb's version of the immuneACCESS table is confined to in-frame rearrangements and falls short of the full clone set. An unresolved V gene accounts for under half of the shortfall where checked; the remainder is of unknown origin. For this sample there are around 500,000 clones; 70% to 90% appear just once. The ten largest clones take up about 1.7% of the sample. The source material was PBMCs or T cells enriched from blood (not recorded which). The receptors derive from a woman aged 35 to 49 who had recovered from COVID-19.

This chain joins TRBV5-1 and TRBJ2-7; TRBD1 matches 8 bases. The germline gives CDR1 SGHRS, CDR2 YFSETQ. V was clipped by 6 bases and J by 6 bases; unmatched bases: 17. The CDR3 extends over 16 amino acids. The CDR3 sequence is CASNDFPTGVKGEQYF. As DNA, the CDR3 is TGCGCCAGCAACGACTTTCCGACAGGGGTGAAGGGCGAGCAGTACTTC.

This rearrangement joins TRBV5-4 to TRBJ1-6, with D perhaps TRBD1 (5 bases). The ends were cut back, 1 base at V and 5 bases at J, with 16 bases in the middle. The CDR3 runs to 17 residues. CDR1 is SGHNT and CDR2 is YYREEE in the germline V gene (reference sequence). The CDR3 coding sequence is TGTGCCAGCAGCTTGACAGGTCGCCGGTCTAATAATTCACCCCTCCACTTT. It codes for CASSLTGRRSNNSPLHF.

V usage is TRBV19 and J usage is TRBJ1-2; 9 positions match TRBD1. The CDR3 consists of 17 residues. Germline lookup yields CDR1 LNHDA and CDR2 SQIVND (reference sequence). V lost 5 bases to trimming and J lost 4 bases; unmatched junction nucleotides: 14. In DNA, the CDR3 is TGTGCCAGTAGTCCCCGTGGGACAGGGAGTGGTAGCTATGGCTACACCTTC. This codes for CASSPRGTGSGSYGYTF.

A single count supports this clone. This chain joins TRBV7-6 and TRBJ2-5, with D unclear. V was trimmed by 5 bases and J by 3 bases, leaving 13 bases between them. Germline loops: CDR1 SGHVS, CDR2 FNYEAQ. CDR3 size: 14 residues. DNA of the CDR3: TGTGCCAGCAGCGCAGTGGGCAGAGAAGAGACCCAGTACTTC. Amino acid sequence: CASSAVGREETQYF. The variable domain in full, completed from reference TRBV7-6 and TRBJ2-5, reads GAGVSQSPRYKVTKRGQDVALRCDPISGHVSLYWYRQALGQGPEFLTYFNYEAQQDKSGLPNDRFSAERPEGSISTLTIQRTEQRDSAMYRCASSAVGREETQYFGPGTRLLVL.

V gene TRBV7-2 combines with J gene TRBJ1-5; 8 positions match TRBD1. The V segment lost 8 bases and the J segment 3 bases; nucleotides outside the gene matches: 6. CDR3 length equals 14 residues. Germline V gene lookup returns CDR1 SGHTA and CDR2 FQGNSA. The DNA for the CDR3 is TGTGCCAGCGGACTGACAGGGGACAATCAGCCCCAGCATTTT. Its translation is CASGLTGDNQPQHF. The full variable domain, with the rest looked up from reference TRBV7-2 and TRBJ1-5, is GAGVSQSPSNKVTEKGKDVELRCDPISGHTALYWYRQSLGQGLEFLIYFQGNSAPDKSGLPSDRFSAERTGGSVSTLTIQRTQQEDSAVYLCASGLTGDNQPQHFGDGTRLSIL.

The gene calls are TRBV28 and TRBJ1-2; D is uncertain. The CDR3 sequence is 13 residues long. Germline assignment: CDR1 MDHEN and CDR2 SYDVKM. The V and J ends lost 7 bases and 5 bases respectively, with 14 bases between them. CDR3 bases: TGTGCCAGCAAAAACGCGGGCGTATATGGCTACACCTTC. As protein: CASKNAGVYGYTF.

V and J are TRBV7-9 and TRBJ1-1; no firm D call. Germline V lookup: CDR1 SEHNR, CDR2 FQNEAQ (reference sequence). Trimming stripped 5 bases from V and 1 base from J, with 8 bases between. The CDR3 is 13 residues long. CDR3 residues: CASSAPGNTEAFF. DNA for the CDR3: TGTGCCAGCAGCGCGCCGGGGAACACTGAAGCTTTCTTT.

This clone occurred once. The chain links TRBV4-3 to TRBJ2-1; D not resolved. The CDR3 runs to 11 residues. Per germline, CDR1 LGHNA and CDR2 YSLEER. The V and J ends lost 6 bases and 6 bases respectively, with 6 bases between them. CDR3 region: CASSVGNEQFF. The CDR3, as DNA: TGCGCCAGCAGTGTCGGCAATGAGCAGTTCTTC.

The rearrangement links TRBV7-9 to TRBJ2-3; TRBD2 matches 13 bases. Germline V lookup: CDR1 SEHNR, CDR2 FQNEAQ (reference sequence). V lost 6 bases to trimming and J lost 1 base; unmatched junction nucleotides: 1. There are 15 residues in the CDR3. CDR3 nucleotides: TGTGCCAGCAGGGGGACTAGCGGGGGCACAGATACGCAGTATTTT. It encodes CASRGTSGGTDTQYF. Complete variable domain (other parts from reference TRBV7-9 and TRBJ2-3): DTGVSQNPRHKITKRGQNVTFRCDPISEHNRLYWYRQTLGQGPEFLTYFQNEAQLEKSRLLSDRFSAERPKGSFSTLEIQRTEQGDSAMYLCASRGTSGGTDTQYFGPGTRLTVL.

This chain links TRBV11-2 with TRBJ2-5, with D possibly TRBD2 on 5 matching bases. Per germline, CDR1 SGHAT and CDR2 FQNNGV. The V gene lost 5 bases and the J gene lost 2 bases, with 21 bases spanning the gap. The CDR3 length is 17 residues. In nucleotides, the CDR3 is TGTGCCAGCAGCCCACAAGGAGGCACGATGTTACAAGAGACCCAGTACTTC. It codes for CASSPQGGTMLQETQYF.

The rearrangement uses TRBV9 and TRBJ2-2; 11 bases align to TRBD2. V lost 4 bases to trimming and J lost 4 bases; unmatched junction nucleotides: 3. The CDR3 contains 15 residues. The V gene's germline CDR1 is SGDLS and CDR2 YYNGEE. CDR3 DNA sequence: TGTGCCAGCAGCTTAGCGGGAGGGGGCACCGGGGAGCTGTTTTTT. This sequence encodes CASSLAGGGTGELFF.

Here the CDR3 reads CASSLRAGLAGGRAWEQYF. The CDR3 DNA reads as TGTGCCAGCAGCCTAAGAGCGGGACTAGCGGGAGGGCGGGCCTGGGAGCAGTACTTC. V usage is TRBV7-2 and J usage is TRBJ2-7; 16 nucleotides align to TRBD2. The CDR3 contains 19 residues. Per the germline V gene, CDR1 is SGHTA and CDR2 is FQGNSA. With 5 bases clipped from V and 7 bases from J, the junction kept 17 bases outside the gene matches. Using reference TRBV7-2 and TRBJ2-7 for the parts outside the CDR3, the full variable domain is GAGVSQSPSNKVTEKGKDVELRCDPISGHTALYWYRQSLGQGLEFLIYFQGNSAPDKSGLPSDRFSAERTGGSVSTLTIQRTQQEDSAVYLCASSLRAGLAGGRAWEQYFGPGTRLTVT.

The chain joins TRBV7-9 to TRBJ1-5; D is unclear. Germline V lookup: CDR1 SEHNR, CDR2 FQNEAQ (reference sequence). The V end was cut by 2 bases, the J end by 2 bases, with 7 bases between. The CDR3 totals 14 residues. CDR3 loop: CASSLSVGNQPQHF. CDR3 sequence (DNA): TGTGCCAGCAGCTTAAGTGTAGGCAATCAGCCCCAGCATTTT.

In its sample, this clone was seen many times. The CDR3 coding sequence is TGCGCCAGCAGCTTCGAGACTAGCGGCAATGAGCAGTTCTTC. Protein product: CASSFETSGNEQFF. The V gene is TRBV5-1, the J gene TRBJ2-1; TRBD2 agrees at 9 bases. Germline trimming cut 2 bases from V and 6 bases from J; bases unmatched to any gene: 3. The germline gives CDR1 SGHRS, CDR2 YFSETQ. The CDR3 runs 14 residues.

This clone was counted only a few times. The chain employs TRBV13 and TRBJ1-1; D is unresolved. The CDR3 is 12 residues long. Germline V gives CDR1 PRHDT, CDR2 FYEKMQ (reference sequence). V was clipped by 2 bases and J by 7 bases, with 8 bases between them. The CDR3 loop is CASSLRGGEAFF. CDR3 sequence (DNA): TGTGCCAGCAGCTTACGAGGCGGTGAAGCTTTCTTT.

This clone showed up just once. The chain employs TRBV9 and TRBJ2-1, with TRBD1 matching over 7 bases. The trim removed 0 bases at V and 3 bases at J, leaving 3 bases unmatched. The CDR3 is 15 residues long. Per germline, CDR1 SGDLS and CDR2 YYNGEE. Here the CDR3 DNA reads TGTGCCAGCAGCGTAGCGGACAGGATCTACAATGAGCAGTTCTTC. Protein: CASSVADRIYNEQFF. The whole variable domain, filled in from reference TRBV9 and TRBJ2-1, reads DSGVTQTPKHLITATGQRVTLRCSPRSGDLSVYWYQQSLDQGLQFLIQYYNGEERAKGNILERFSAQQFPDLHSELNLSSLELGDSALYFCASSVADRIYNEQFFGPGTRLTVL.

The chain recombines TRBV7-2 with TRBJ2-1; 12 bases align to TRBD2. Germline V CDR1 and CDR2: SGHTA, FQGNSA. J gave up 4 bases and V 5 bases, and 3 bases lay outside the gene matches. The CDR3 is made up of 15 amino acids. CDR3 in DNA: TGTGCCAGCAGCCCTGGGACTAGCGGGTACAATGAGCAGTTCTTC. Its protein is CASSPGTSGYNEQFF.

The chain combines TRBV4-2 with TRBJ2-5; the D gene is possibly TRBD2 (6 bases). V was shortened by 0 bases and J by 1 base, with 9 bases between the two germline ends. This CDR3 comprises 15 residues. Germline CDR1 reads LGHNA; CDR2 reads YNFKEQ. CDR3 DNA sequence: TGTGCCAGCAGCCAAGAGGTGGGACTCCAAGAGACCCAGTACTTC. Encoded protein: CASSQEVGLQETQYF.

The CDR3 here is CASSQVLGTTTYEQYF. Written as DNA, the CDR3 is TGCGCCAGCAGCCAAGTCTTGGGGACAACTACCTACGAGCAGTACTTC. The chain couples TRBV4-1 to TRBJ2-7, with TRBD1 as a possible D gene (6 bases). The ends were cut back, 1 base at V and 2 bases at J, with 15 bases in the middle. The CDR3 extends over 16 amino acids. CDR1 and CDR2 (germline): MGHRA, YSYEKL.

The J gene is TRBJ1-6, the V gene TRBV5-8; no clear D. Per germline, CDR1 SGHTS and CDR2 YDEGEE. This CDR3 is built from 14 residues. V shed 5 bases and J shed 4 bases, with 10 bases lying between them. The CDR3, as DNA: TGTGCCAGCAGTCGAGACTCATATAATTCACCCCTCCACTTT. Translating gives CASSRDSYNSPLHF.

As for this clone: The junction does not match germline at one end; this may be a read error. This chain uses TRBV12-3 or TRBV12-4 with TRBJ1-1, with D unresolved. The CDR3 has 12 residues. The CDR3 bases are TGTGCCAGCAGCTTAGGGCCCTACGGGGCTTTCTTT. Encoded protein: CASSLGPYGAFF.

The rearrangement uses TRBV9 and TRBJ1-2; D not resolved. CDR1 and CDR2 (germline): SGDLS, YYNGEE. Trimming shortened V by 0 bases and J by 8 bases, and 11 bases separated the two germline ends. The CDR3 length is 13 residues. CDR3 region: CASSVEAAGGYTF. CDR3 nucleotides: TGTGCCAGCAGCGTAGAGGCGGCGGGGGGCTACACCTTC.

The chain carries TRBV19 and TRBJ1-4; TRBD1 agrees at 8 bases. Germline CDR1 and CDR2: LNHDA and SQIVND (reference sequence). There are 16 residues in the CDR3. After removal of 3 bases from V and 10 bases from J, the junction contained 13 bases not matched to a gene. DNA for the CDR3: TGTGCCAGTAGTATGGCCGGACAGGGAATCTCGGGAAAACTGTTTTTT. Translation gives CASSMAGQGISGKLFF.

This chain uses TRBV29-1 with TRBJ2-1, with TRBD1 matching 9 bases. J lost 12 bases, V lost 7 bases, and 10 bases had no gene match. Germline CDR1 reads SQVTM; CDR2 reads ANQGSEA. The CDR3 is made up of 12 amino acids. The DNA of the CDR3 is TGCAGCGCCGATTCTGAGGGACAGGGGCAGTTCTTC. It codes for CSADSEGQGQFF.

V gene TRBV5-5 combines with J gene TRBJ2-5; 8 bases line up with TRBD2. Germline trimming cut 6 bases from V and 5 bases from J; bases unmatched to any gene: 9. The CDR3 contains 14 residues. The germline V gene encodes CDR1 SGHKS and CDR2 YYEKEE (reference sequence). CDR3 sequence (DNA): TGTGCCAGCAACCCGCGCGGGGGGCTGGAGACCCAGTACTTC. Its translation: CASNPRGGLETQYF.

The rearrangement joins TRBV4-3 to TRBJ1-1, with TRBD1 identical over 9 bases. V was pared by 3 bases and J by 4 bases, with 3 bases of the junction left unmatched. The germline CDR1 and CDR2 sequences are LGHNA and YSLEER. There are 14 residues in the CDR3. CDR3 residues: CASSHRGQGTEAFF. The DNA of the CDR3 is TGCGCCAGCAGCCACCGGGGACAGGGCACTGAAGCTTTCTTT.